This entry lists 7 T cell receptor beta chains sequenced from one sample in a study of blood T cell repertoires in COVID-19. Clones were sequenced by immunoSEQ multiplex PCR, and TCRdb holds only the in-frame ones, with some missing. The repertoire consists of approximately 150,000 clones, with around 84% occurring once and the leading ten covering around 19%. The material sequenced was peripheral blood. These receptor sequences come from a woman of 80 years or more with acute or convalescent COVID-19.

The chain recombines TRBV2 with TRBJ1-1, with 10 bases matching TRBD1. The V gene end was trimmed by 6 bases and the J gene end by 8 bases; junction bases not matched to a gene: 15. Germline CDR1 reads SNHLY; CDR2 reads FYNNEI. The CDR3 is 16 amino acids. The CDR3 spells CASSTLRTGGRKEAFF. CDR3 nucleotides: TGTGCCAGCAGCACTTTACGGACAGGGGGACGGAAGGAAGCTTTCTTT.

The chain links TRBV19 to TRBJ1-1; no clear D. Germline V CDR1 and CDR2: LNHDA, SQIVND (reference sequence). There are 12 residues in the CDR3. V shed 3 bases and J shed 11 bases, with 13 bases lying between them. Here the CDR3 DNA reads TGTGCCAGTAGTATGCCTTATCGAGGGGCTTTCTTT. Its translation: CASSMPYRGAFF. The full variable domain, rest sourced from reference TRBV19 and TRBJ1-1, is DGGITQSPKYLFRKEGQNVTLSCEQNLNHDAMYWYRQDPGQGLRLIYYSQIVNDFQKGDIAEGYSVSREKKESFPLTVTSAQKNPTAFYLCASSMPYRGAFFGQGTRLTVV.

The chain couples TRBV19 to TRBJ2-7; D might be TRBD1 (5 bases). This CDR3 comprises 13 residues. Per the germline V gene, CDR1 is LNHDA and CDR2 is SQIVND (reference sequence). The ends were cut back, 5 bases at V and 4 bases at J, with 12 bases in the middle. The CDR3 region has the DNA TGTGCCAGTAGTGTCTCCAGGGCTTACGAGCAGTACTTC. It specifies CASSVSRAYEQYF.

The gene calls are TRBV28 and TRBJ2-1; possible D gene TRBD1, 8 bases. V was trimmed by 4 bases and J by 3 bases, leaving 25 bases between them. Germline V gene sequence: CDR1 MDHEN, CDR2 SYDVKM. The CDR3 runs to 19 residues. CDR3 region: CASSSGQGVGRGSYNEQFF. The CDR3 DNA reads TGTGCCAGCAGTTCAGGACAGGGTGTAGGGAGGGGGAGCTACAATGAGCAGTTCTTC.

This clone was seen only once. V and J are TRBV6-2 or TRBV6-3 and TRBJ2-3, with 10 bases that match TRBD2. CDR1 is MNHEY and CDR2 is SVGEGT in the germline V gene. J gave up 3 bases and V 2 bases, and 8 bases lay outside the gene matches. This CDR3 is 17 amino acids long. This CDR3 is CASSYRSRLAGTDTQYF. The DNA for the CDR3 is TGTGCCAGCAGTTACAGAAGCCGACTAGCGGGTACAGATACGCAGTATTTT.

The V gene is TRBV19, the J gene TRBJ2-3; 9 bases line up with TRBD2. J lost 4 bases, V lost 5 bases, and 19 bases had no gene match. This CDR3 is built from 19 residues. Germline lookup yields CDR1 LNHDA and CDR2 SQIVND (reference sequence). The CDR3 DNA reads TGTGCCAGTAGTGCGAGACGTCGGGGGCGGGGGGGCTCCGCAGATACGCAGTATTTT. Its translation is CASSARRRGRGGSADTQYF.

A note on this clone: One junction end disagrees with the germline gene, perhaps due to a read error. The rearrangement links TRBV7-9 to TRBJ2-7; D not certain. Germline V CDR1 and CDR2: SEHNR, FQNEAQ (reference sequence). This CDR3 has 14 residues. For the CDR3, the DNA is TGTGCCAGCACCTTATCAGAGGTCTCCTACGAGCAGTACTTC. Protein product: CASTLSEVSYEQYF.